The present T cell receptor (beta chain) was sequenced within a study (dated by TCRdb to between 2015 and 2016). Libraries were prepared through RT-PCR. TCRdb names Illumina MiSeq as the instrument used. In-frame beta chains were kept once TCRdb had trimmed the public reads at Q25 with fastp and called clones with MiXCR. Each entry merges the rows of one CDR3 protein and shows their most common DNA and genes. The sample table contains 550,000 to 750,000 distinct CDR3 sequences; only one count was recorded for 13% to 15% of them. The ten top clones hold 3.6% of the sample. This clonotype has only a few counts. Its antigen remains undetermined. One base away there is no much larger clone; base qualities are not given. From the germline V gene, CDR1 is MNHEY and CDR2 is SVGEGT. The trim is 2 bases for V and 0 bases for J, with a gap of 17 bases between the germline ends. CDR3 length: 17 amino acids, cysteine to phenylalanine. Only CDR3 DNA remains: 51 bases, in frame from the first base.

Sequenced input: memory CD4+ T cells from blood. The V and J genes are TRBV6-2 or TRBV6-3 and TRBJ2-7; the D gene cannot be named for sure. The source of this sequence is a female donor in good health, serving as a healthy control. The DNA sequence is TGTGCCAGCAGTTACCAGGCTACCAAGAAGAGCTCCTACGAGCAGTACTTC. Translated, this gives CASSYQATKKSSYEQYF.